This TCR beta chain was captured in a study of blood T cell repertoires in COVID-19. Some clones are missing from TCRdb's copy, which holds only in-frame ones; the method was immunoSEQ multiplex PCR. The table has around 100,000 clones, around 87% seen once; the top ten hold approximately 20%. Germline assignment: CDR1 MDHEN and CDR2 SYDVKM. The V and J ends lost 4 bases and 5 bases respectively, with 14 bases between them. The CDR3 is made up of 14 amino acids. V and J are TRBV28 and TRBJ1-2; D is perhaps TRBD1 (6 bases). What was sequenced was peripheral blood. The origin of this receptor is a human donor in a cohort sampled during active COVID-19. CDR3 sequence (DNA): TGTGCCAGCAGTTCCGGACAGCGCGTGTATGGCTACACCTTC. It codes for CASSSGQRVYGYTF.